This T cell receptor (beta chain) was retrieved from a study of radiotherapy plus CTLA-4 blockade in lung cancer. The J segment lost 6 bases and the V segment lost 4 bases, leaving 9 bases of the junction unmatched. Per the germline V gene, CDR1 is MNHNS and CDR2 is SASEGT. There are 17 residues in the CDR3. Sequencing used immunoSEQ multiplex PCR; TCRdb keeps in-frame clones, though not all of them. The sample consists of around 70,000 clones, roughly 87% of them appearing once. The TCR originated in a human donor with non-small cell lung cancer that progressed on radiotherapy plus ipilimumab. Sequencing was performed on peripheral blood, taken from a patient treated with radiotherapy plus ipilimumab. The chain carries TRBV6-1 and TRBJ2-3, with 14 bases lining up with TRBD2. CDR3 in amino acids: CASSVLTSGRVGDTQYF. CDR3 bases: TGTGCCAGCAGTGTCCTGACTAGCGGGAGGGTAGGGGATACGCAGTATTTT.